This TCR beta chain was profiled in a study of naive and memory T cell subsets. The sample's treatment: skin biopsy from PPD injection site in Mantoux-positive individual. Cells were not sorted; total RNA input targeted about 1 to 1000 ng. V shed 6 bases, J shed 5 bases, and the junction held 9 bases outside the gene matches. CDR3 length: 15 amino acids. This clonotype was observed at least ten times. Its antigen is not known. Blood and skin TCR RNA was reverse transcribed with alpha and beta constant primers. Each CDR3 protein gets one entry after TCRdb re-called the UMI-ligation and nested PCR reads with MiXCR. The sample contains 15,000 to 20,000 distinct CDR3 sequences, roughly 9.8% of which appear only once. Findings and caveats of the study: This RNA-based method may be sensitive to activation-related transcript changes.

The source material was skin, sampled from a tuberculin skin test site. The sequence derives from an adult in good health. V is TRBV12-3 or TRBV12-4 and J is TRBJ2-2; TRBD1 matches 7 bases. This chain's CDR3 is CASSRQGQWTGELFF. In DNA form, the CDR3 reads TGTGCCAGCAGCAGACAGGGTCAATGGACCGGGGAGCTGTTTTTT.